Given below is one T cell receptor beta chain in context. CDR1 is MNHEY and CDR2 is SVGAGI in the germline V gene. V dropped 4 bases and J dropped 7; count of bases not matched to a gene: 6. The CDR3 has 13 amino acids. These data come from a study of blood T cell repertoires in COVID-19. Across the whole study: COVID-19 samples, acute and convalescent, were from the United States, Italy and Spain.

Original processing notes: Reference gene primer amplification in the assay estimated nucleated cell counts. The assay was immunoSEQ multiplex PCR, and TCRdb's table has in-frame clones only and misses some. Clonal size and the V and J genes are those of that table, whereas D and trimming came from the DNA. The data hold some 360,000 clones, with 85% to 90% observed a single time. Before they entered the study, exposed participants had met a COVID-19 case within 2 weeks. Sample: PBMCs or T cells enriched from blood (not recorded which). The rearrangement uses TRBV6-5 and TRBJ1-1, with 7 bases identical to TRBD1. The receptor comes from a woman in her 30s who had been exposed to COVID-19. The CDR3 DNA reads TGTGCCAGCAGTTCCAGGGGGTTAGGTGAAGCTTTCTTT. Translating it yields CASSSRGLGEAFF.